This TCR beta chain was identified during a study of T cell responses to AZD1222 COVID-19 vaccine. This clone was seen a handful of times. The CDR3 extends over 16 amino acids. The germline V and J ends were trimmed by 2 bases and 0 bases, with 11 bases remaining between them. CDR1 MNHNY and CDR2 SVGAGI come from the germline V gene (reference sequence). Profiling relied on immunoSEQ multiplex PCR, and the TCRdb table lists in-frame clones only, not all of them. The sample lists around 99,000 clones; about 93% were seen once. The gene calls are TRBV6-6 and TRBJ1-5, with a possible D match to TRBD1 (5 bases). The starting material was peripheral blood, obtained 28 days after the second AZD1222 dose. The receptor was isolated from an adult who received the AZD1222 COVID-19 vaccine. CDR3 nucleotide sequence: TGTGCCAGCAGTTACCGGGGGGGGAATAGCAATCAGCCCCAGCATTTT. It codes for CASSYRGGNSNQPQHF.